These T cell receptor beta chains were read from a single sample in a study of breast tumors, draining lymph nodes, adjacent tissues. TCRdb ran MiXCR on the multiplex PCR reads and lists one entry per CDR3 protein. The table lists 200,000 or so distinct CDR3 sequences, around a third of them singletons. Sequenced input: axillary lymph node tissue. These receptors came from a female donor with breast cancer. Some clones in this sample may be carry-over from other donors' samples. Both conserved end residues are part of each CDR3. Each record gives: clone size, J gene, D gene, V gene, CDR3 protein, CDR3 DNA. D genes are given only for firm matches. Expanded clones get a size class; other rows say once, few or many, or leave the size out.

- TRBJ2-6 - TRBV7-3 CASSLFPRANVLTF TGTGCCAGCAGTTTATTCCCTAGGGCCAACGTCCTGACTTTC
many TRBJ1-2 - TRBV20-1 CSARAGNYGYTF TGCAGTGCAAGGGCAGGGAACTATGGCTACACCTTC
- TRBJ1-2 TRBD1 TRBV6-1 CASTPSGTGDYGYTF TGTGCCAGCACCCCAAGCGGGACAGGGGACTATGGCTACACCTTC
many TRBJ2-7 TRBD2 TRBV30 CAWSLAGEFSYEQYF TGTGCCTGGAGTCTAGCGGGAGAATTCTCCTACGAGCAGTACTTC
many TRBJ2-3 TRBD2 TRBV6-5 CASSYSLAGGLTDTQYF TGTGCCAGCAGTTACTCGCTAGCGGGGGGACTCACAGATACGCAGTATTTT
- TRBJ1-2 - TRBV12-5 CASGHRVGGNTF TGTGCTAGTGGCCACAGGGTAGGCGGAAACACCTTC
- TRBJ2-3 TRBD2 TRBV10-1 CASSEVAGESTDTQYF TGCGCCAGCAGTGAAGTAGCGGGAGAGAGCACAGATACGCAGTATTTT
- TRBJ2-5 TRBD2 TRBV9 CASSVASGGETQYF TGTGCCAGCAGCGTAGCTAGCGGAGGAGAGACCCAGTACTTC
few TRBJ2-1 TRBD2 TRBV3-1 CASSQDTRLAGGLYNEQFF TGTGCCAGCAGCCAAGATACGAGACTAGCGGGAGGGCTCTACAATGAGCAGTTCTTC
- TRBJ2-3 - TRBV7-9 CASSFYICSARVGGLAGGDTQYF -
many TRBJ2-7 - TRBV9 CASSPRKGQDGEQYF TGTGCCAGCAGCCCCCGAAAGGGTCAAGATGGTGAGCAGTACTTC
many TRBJ2-6 - TRBV6-6 CASSYRRGASGANVLTF TGTGCCAGCAGTTACCGGAGAGGGGCCTCTGGGGCCAACGTCCTGACTTTC
many TRBJ2-7 - TRBV19 CASSIDGRLGYEQYF TGTGCCAGTAGTATAGACGGACGGTTAGGATACGAGCAGTACTTC
- TRBJ1-1 - TRBV29-1 CSGLEMNTEAFF TGCAGCGGCTTAGAAATGAACACTGAAGCTTTCTTT
many TRBJ1-6 TRBD1 TRBV20-1 CSARRGQGNSPLHF TGCAGTGCTAGAAGGGGGCAGGGTAATTCACCCCTCCACTTT
many TRBJ2-5 - TRBV5-8 CASSYRDNQETQYF TGTGCCAGCAGCTACCGGGACAACCAAGAGACCCAGTACTTC